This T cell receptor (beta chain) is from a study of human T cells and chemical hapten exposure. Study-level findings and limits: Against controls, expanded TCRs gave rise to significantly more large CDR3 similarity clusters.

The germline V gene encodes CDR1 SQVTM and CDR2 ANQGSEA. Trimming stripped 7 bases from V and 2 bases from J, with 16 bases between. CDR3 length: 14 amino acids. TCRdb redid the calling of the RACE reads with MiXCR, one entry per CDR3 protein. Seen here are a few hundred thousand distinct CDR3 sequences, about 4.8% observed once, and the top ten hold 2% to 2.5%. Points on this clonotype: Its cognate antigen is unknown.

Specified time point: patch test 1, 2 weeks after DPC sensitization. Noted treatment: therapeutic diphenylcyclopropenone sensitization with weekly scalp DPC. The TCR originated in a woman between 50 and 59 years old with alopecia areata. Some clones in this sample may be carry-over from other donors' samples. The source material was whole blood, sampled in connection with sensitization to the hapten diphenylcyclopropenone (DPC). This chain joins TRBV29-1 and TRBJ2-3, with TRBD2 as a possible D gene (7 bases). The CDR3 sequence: CSAAPGGPTDTQYF. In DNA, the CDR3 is TGCAGCGCCGCCCCCGGGGGGCCCACAGATACGCAGTATTTT.